The 6 T cell receptor beta chains reported below all come from one sample, sequenced in a study of blood T cell repertoires in COVID-19. Profiling relied on immunoSEQ multiplex PCR, and the TCRdb table lists in-frame clones only, not all of them. The sample yields 130,000 to 150,000 clones, over 70% seen once. What was sequenced was peripheral blood. The receptors shown here come from a man aged 70 or older who had recovered from COVID-19.

The chain is built from TRBV7-9 and TRBJ1-4; D uncertain. The germline CDR1 and CDR2 sequences are SEHNR and FQNEAQ (reference sequence). V lost 1 base and J lost 2, with 11 bases in between. The CDR3 spans 16 residues. The CDR3 DNA follows: TGTGCCAGCAGCTTAGGAGGGTCTGGGACTAATGAAAAACTGTTTTTT. Protein product: CASSLGGSGTNEKLFF.

The J gene is TRBJ2-2, the V gene TRBV11-2, with D uncertain. Between the trimmed V and J ends, which lost 4 bases and 4 bases, there was a span of 13 bases. The CDR3 length is 15 residues. The germline gives CDR1 SGHAT, CDR2 FQNNGV. The CDR3 sequence: CASSWSGLGTGELFF. The CDR3 region has the DNA TGTGCCAGCAGCTGGTCTGGGCTCGGCACCGGGGAGCTGTTTTTT. The full variable domain, in which reference TRBV11-2 and TRBJ2-2 provide the parts outside the CDR3, is EAGVAQSPRYKIIEKRQSVAFWCNPISGHATLYWYQQILGQGPKLLIQFQNNGVVDDSQLPKDRFSAERLKGVDSTLKIQPAKLEDSAVYLCASSWSGLGTGELFFGEGSRLTVL.

The V gene is TRBV19, the J gene TRBJ2-2; 7 bases are a match to TRBD2. The CDR3 spans 15 residues. V lost 1 base and J lost 7; bases outside the gene matches: 6. Germline V lookup: CDR1 LNHDA, CDR2 SQIVND (reference sequence). The CDR3 nucleotides are TGTGCCAGTAGTATAGTCGGGGGGTTCAACGGGGAGCTGTTTTTT. It is translated as CASSIVGGFNGELFF. Supplemented by reference TRBV19 and TRBJ2-2, the full variable domain reads DGGITQSPKYLFRKEGQNVTLSCEQNLNHDAMYWYRQDPGQGLRLIYYSQIVNDFQKGDIAEGYSVSREKKESFPLTVTSAQKNPTAFYLCASSIVGGFNGELFFGEGSRLTVL.

The chain employs TRBV6-1 and TRBJ2-1, with 11 bases lining up with TRBD2. Per germline, CDR1 MNHNS and CDR2 SASEGT. The CDR3 covers 17 residues. J was trimmed by 3 bases and V by 1 base; bases with no gene match: 5. CDR3 DNA sequence: TGTGCCAGCAGTGAAGAACTAGCGGGAGTAATCTACAATGAGCAGTTCTTC. Amino acid sequence: CASSEELAGVIYNEQFF.

The chain recombines TRBV30 with TRBJ2-6, with D tentatively TRBD1 (6 bases). This CDR3 has 16 residues. The germline V and J ends were trimmed by 0 bases and 1 base, with 10 bases remaining between them. From germline, CDR1 is GTSNPN and CDR2 SVGIG (reference sequence). CDR3 region: CAWSVGGASGANVLTF. The CDR3 coding sequence is TGTGCCTGGAGTGTTGGGGGCGCTTCTGGGGCCAACGTCCTGACTTTC.

The chain couples TRBV4-1 to TRBJ1-1; unclear D gene. The V gene's germline CDR1 is MGHRA and CDR2 YSYEKL. Trimming cost V 5 bases and J 11 bases, with 21 bases left between them. This CDR3 spans 14 amino acids. CDR3 nucleotides: TGCGCCAGCAGCTCACCCCTAGGGAGCTATGGGGCTTTCTTT. Encoded protein: CASSSPLGSYGAFF.